The sequence of this T cell receptor beta chain was determined in a study of shared clonotypes between healthy human individuals. Study summary: The donor group consisted of a couple of women and a few men, aged 18 to 49.

This clone was seen only a few times. Its antigen is still unknown. In replicate PCRs of sorted subsets, around 200 ng DNA, about 29,000 T cell genomes, was used. Generated by immunoSEQ multiplex PCR, the TCRdb table keeps only in-frame clones and is missing some. This sample has roughly 850,000 clones, with 96% found just once. Naive CD8 populations comprised CD45RO-negative cells positively selected for CCR7, excluding terminally differentiated effector memory CD45RA+ cells. Each of the donors was a healthy adult who was HIV-negative and had not had a recent acute infection or vaccination. Trimming at V came to 6 bases and at J to 5 bases, leaving 10 bases not matched to a gene. Per the germline V gene, CDR1 is MNHEY and CDR2 is SVGAGI. The CDR3 is made up of 15 amino acids. Findings and caveats of the study: Generation probability values for non-shared clonotypes were lower than those for clonotypes shared by all four donors.

Sequences were obtained from naive CD8+ T cells sorted from blood. The chain employs TRBV6-5 and TRBJ2-7, with TRBD2 matching over 10 bases. The source is a young man in good health. The CDR3 here is CASRDGSGRYHEQYF. As DNA, the CDR3 is TGTGCCAGCAGAGACGGTAGCGGGAGGTATCACGAGCAGTACTTC.